A selection of T cell receptor beta chains follows, all from one sample in a study of CD8 T cells in Susac syndrome. TCRdb recomputed calls from the immunoSEQ multiplex PCR reads with MiXCR, one row per CDR3 protein. The sample has roughly 140,000 distinct CDR3 sequences; less than 97% are singletons. The sample consisted of CD8+ T cells from PBMCs. These TCRs come from a human donor with multiple sclerosis. Each CDR3 is given with its conserved first and last residue. A D gene is named only where the DNA matches it firmly. Only part of the rows carry a size: once, few, many, or a class if the clone is expanded.

J gene | clone size | D gene | V gene | CDR3 protein | CDR3 DNA
TRBJ2-3 | . | TRBD2 | TRBV7-8 | CASSFYRAGAPGTQYF | TGTGCCAGCAGCTTTTATCGGGCGGGAGCTCCTGGGACGCAGTATTTT
TRBJ2-2 | . | . | TRBV7-9 | CASTQSLGRGTGELFF | TGTGCCAGCACCCAATCGTTGGGCAGGGGCACCGGGGAGCTGTTTTTT
TRBJ2-3 | . | . | TRBV6-5 | CASSYLTGADTQYF | TGTGCCAGCAGTTACTTAACTGGGGCAGATACGCAGTATTTT
TRBJ2-6 | . | . | TRBV9 | CASSVGDLSGANVLTF | TGTGCCAGCAGCGTAGGGGACCTCTCTGGGGCCAACGTCCTGACTTTC
TRBJ1-1 | . | . | TRBV20-1 | CSASPARGYTEAFF | TGCAGTGCTAGCCCGGCGAGAGGGTACACTGAAGCTTTCTTT
TRBJ1-5 | . | . | TRBV2 | CASRGYSNQPQHF | TGTGCCAGCAGGGGGTATAGCAATCAGCCCCAGCATTTT
TRBJ2-7 | . | TRBD1 | TRBV20-1 | CSARVRDRMSSYEQYF | TGCAGTGCTAGGGTCCGGGACAGGATGAGCTCCTACGAGCAGTACTTC
TRBJ1-5 | . | . | TRBV24-1 | CATSDGEVDQPQHF | TGTGCCACCAGTGATGGTGAGGTCGATCAGCCCCAGCATTTT
TRBJ1-1 | . | . | TRBV6-5 | CASCGGMGTEAFF | TGTGCCAGCTGTGGGGGTATGGGGACTGAAGCTTTCTTT
TRBJ2-1 | . | . | TRBV9 | CASSVDQGLSYNEQFF | TGTGCCAGCAGCGTAGATCAGGGGCTCTCCTACAATGAGCAGTTCTTC
TRBJ1-5 | . | . | TRBV7-9 | CASSSVKETLNQPQHF | TGTGCCAGCAGCTCCGTAAAGGAGACACTCAATCAGCCCCAGCATTTT
TRBJ2-7 | . | . | TRBV20-1 | CSARESDSTYEQYF | TGCAGTGCTAGAGAATCAGACAGTACGTACGAGCAGTACTTC
TRBJ2-3 | . | TRBD2 | TRBV20-1 | CSARGAGGTDTQYF | TGCAGTGCTAGAGGAGCGGGGGGCACAGATACGCAGTATTTT
TRBJ2-1 | . | . | TRBV24-1 | CATSLDGYNEQFF | TGTGCCACCAGTTTGGACGGTTACAATGAGCAGTTCTTC
TRBJ2-4 | . | . | TRBV9 | CASSGRDIQYF | TGTGCCAGCAGCGGGAGGGACATTCAGTACTTC
TRBJ2-3 | once | . | TRBV4-1 | CASSQEGADPDTQYF | TGCGCCAGCAGCCAAGAAGGGGCAGACCCCGATACGCAGTATTTT
TRBJ2-1 | . | . | TRBV12-3/TRBV12-4 | CASSLVHPSSYNEQFF | TGTGCCAGCAGTTTAGTTCACCCAAGCTCCTACAATGAGCAGTTCTTC
TRBJ2-1 | . | . | TRBV5-8 | CASSLFGTPGDEQFF | TGTGCCAGCAGCTTGTTTGGGACCCCCGGCGATGAGCAGTTCTTC
TRBJ2-5 | . | . | TRBV27 | CASSLSGVWETQYF | TGTGCCAGCAGTTTATCGGGGGTGTGGGAGACCCAGTACTTC
TRBJ2-2 | . | . | TRBV2 | CASSEWQEELFF | TGTGCCAGCAGTGAGTGGCAGGAGGAGCTGTTTTTT
TRBJ2-4 | once | . | TRBV10-3 | CAIRLDGWDIQYF | TGTGCCATCAGACTGGACGGTTGGGACATTCAGTACTTC
TRBJ1-2 | . | TRBD1 | TRBV13 | CASSLEGAPPYGYTF | TGTGCCAGCAGCTTAGAGGGGGCCCCACCCTATGGCTACACCTTC
TRBJ2-7 | . | . | TRBV5-6 | CASSLGPREQYF | TGTGCCAGCAGCTTGGGCCCTCGCGAGCAGTACTTC
TRBJ1-1 | . | . | TRBV30 | CAWKAGGVNTEAFF | TGTGCCTGGAAGGCCGGCGGGGTGAACACTGAAGCTTTCTTT
TRBJ1-1 | . | . | TRBV29-1 | CSVEWDARNTEAFF | TGCAGCGTTGAGTGGGACGCCCGGAACACTGAAGCTTTCTTT
TRBJ2-5 | . | . | TRBV3-1 | CASSQDHGVGETQYF | TGTGCCAGCAGCCAAGATCATGGCGTGGGAGAGACCCAGTACTTC
TRBJ2-1 | . | TRBD2 | TRBV20-1 | CSARGPAGGPIDSYNEQFF | TGCAGTGCTAGAGGGCCAGCGGGGGGGCCTATTGACTCCTACAATGAGCAGTTCTTC
TRBJ2-1 | . | TRBD2 | TRBV29-1 | CSFGGGVEQFF | TGCAGCTTTGGGGGGGGTGTTGAGCAGTTCTTC
TRBJ2-6 | . | . | TRBV4-2 | CASSQVGGRNSGANVLTF | TGTGCCAGCAGCCAAGTCGGGGGCCGAAACTCTGGGGCCAACGTCCTGACTTTC
TRBJ2-3 | . | TRBD2 | TRBV2 | CASSVRLAGTPSTDTQYF | TGTGCCAGCAGTGTAAGACTAGCGGGGACTCCTAGCACAGATACGCAGTATTTT
TRBJ2-1 | . | . | TRBV5-1 | CASSVSRDSYNEQFF | TGCGCCAGCAGCGTATCGCGGGACAGTTACAATGAGCAGTTCTTC
TRBJ2-7 | . | . | TRBV2 | CASSVVSYEQYF | TGTGCCAGCAGCGTCGTGTCGTACGAGCAGTACTTC
TRBJ2-7 | . | . | TRBV12-3/TRBV12-4 | CASSFTDNEQYF | TGTGCCAGCAGTTTTACGGATAACGAGCAGTACTTC
TRBJ1-4 | . | . | TRBV20-1 | CSAREPFVEKLFF | TGCAGTGCCAGGGAACCGTTCGTGGAAAAACTGTTTTTT
TRBJ1-2 | . | TRBD1 | TRBV5-1 | CASSLLPGQGKEGGYTF | TGCGCCAGCAGCTTGTTGCCGGGACAGGGTAAAGAGGGTGGCTACACCTTC
TRBJ1-1 | . | TRBD1 | TRBV9 | CASSPRQGLTAEAFF | TGTGCCAGCAGCCCCCGACAGGGTTTGACCGCTGAAGCTTTCTTT
TRBJ2-3 | . | TRBD2 | TRBV5-5 | CASSAIFSGALPSTDTQYF | TGTGCCAGCAGCGCGATCTTTAGCGGGGCGCTCCCTAGCACAGATACGCAGTATTTT
TRBJ2-1 | . | TRBD2 | TRBV20-1 | CSAPHGGLAGEEYNEQFF | TGCAGTGCTCCGCACGGAGGGCTAGCGGGGGAGGAATACAATGAGCAGTTCTTC
TRBJ2-4 | . | . | TRBV18 | CASSPGQLAKNIQYF | TGTGCCAGCTCACCGGGGCAGCTAGCCAAAAACATTCAGTACTTC
TRBJ1-1 | . | . | TRBV2 | CASSERLEAFF | TGTGCCAGCAGTGAACGGCTGGAAGCTTTCTTT
TRBJ2-3 | . | . | TRBV6-6 | CASSYGTPGADTQYF | TGTGCCAGCAGTTACGGTACCCCTGGGGCAGATACGCAGTATTTT
TRBJ1-1 | . | TRBD1 | TRBV29-1 | CSVERGDRGRGTEAFF | TGCAGCGTTGAGCGGGGGGACAGGGGACGAGGCACTGAAGCTTTCTTT